This T cell receptor beta chain is from a study of T-cell reconstitution after alpha-beta-depleted transplantation in children. Preparation of the TCRbeta library involved a method that used unique molecular identifiers. TCRdb re-called the PCR reads through MiXCR, storing one row per CDR3 protein. The sample includes around 530,000 distinct CDR3 sequences, about 31% of them seen just once. This clonotype has just a few counts. Trimming took off 0 bases at V and 4 bases at J, with 18 bases between the two ends. The CDR3 runs to 17 residues. CDR1 and CDR2 (germline): WNHNN, SYGVQD (reference sequence).

This sequence joins TRBV10-1 and TRBJ1-1, with D possibly being TRBD1 (6 bases). The receptor's source is a human donor who donated a stem cell graft to a child with aplastic anemia. Sequenced material: PBMCs from the stem cell graft donor, taken from the stem cell graft. As DNA, the CDR3 is TGCGCCAGCAGTGAGTCTTTAGGGCAGGGGTCGAGCACTGAAGCTTTCTTT. Translating it yields CASSESLGQGSSTEAFF.